The rows below give T cell receptor beta chains drawn from one sample of a study of response to subunit inactivated influenza vaccine. One entry per CDR3 protein results from TCRdb running MiXCR on the RT-PCR reads. This table holds about 480,000 distinct CDR3 sequences, roughly 25% found once. The material was CD4+ T cells sorted from PBMCs, obtained approximately 5 days after vaccination. These receptors came from a man aged 45-60 years who received an inactivated influenza vaccine. The CDR3 runs from the conserved cysteine through the conserved F or W. The D gene is left open where the match is weak.

v_gene: TRBV6-5; d_gene: .; CDR3aa: CASSHSGLAGSDTQYF
v_gene: TRBV20-1; d_gene: .; CDR3aa: CSAHLAGTTEAFF
v_gene: TRBV7-9; d_gene: .; CDR3aa: CASSLAYLQAPEAFF
v_gene: TRBV5-1; d_gene: .; CDR3aa: CASSSRGQLENNEQFF
v_gene: TRBV5-1; d_gene: .; CDR3aa: CASSTGGGWAGELFF
v_gene: TRBV12-3/TRBV12-4; d_gene: .; CDR3aa: CASSPGSRGLNEQFF
v_gene: TRBV7-8; d_gene: TRBD2; CDR3aa: CASSPSRLAGGYYNEQFF
v_gene: TRBV28; d_gene: TRBD1; CDR3aa: CASSSLGTGEETQYF
v_gene: TRBV5-1; d_gene: .; CDR3aa: CASSLDRALYGYTF
v_gene: TRBV9; d_gene: .; CDR3aa: CASSVVGRGNTGELFF
v_gene: TRBV7-2; d_gene: .; CDR3aa: CASSLGQVTEAFF
v_gene: TRBV20-1; d_gene: .; CDR3aa: CSGASGSYNEQFF
v_gene: TRBV12-3/TRBV12-4; d_gene: TRBD2; CDR3aa: CASRGLDSNEQFF
v_gene: TRBV7-2; d_gene: .; CDR3aa: CASSLASGRVFGEQFF
v_gene: TRBV20-1; d_gene: .; CDR3aa: CSATRQMNTEAFF
v_gene: TRBV20-1; d_gene: TRBD1; CDR3aa: CSARGQGNWEQYF
v_gene: TRBV29-1; d_gene: .; CDR3aa: CSVSGNTEAFF
v_gene: TRBV24-1; d_gene: .; CDR3aa: CATSDSGSLQETQYF
v_gene: TRBV29-1; d_gene: TRBD1; CDR3aa: CSVDDRAYEQYF
v_gene: TRBV20-1; d_gene: .; CDR3aa: CSATDRHEQYF
v_gene: TRBV7-2; d_gene: TRBD2; CDR3aa: CASSRLAGGLGNEQFF
v_gene: TRBV9; d_gene: .; CDR3aa: CASSVGLSPNNEQFF
v_gene: TRBV25-1; d_gene: .; CDR3aa: CASSESLVGKNIQYF
v_gene: TRBV7-8; d_gene: TRBD1; CDR3aa: CASSLWVRGQGRETQYF
v_gene: TRBV14; d_gene: .; CDR3aa: CASSKFIGLTYEQYF
v_gene: TRBV11-2; d_gene: .; CDR3aa: CASSYQRQAGELFF
v_gene: TRBV20-1; d_gene: .; CDR3aa: CSARRMVGSPYEQYF
v_gene: TRBV12-3/TRBV12-4; d_gene: TRBD1; CDR3aa: CASSQGQGAYIQYF
v_gene: TRBV7-2; d_gene: TRBD2; CDR3aa: CASSPLGGRVSYEQYF
v_gene: TRBV15; d_gene: .; CDR3aa: CATSRPLYRVNEQFF
v_gene: TRBV11-2; d_gene: .; CDR3aa: CASSLFPPNTGELFF
v_gene: TRBV28; d_gene: .; CDR3aa: CASSRGETPLDEQYF
v_gene: TRBV28; d_gene: TRBD1; CDR3aa: CASSLIGGGGYTEAFF
v_gene: TRBV7-2; d_gene: TRBD2; CDR3aa: CASSLAGGIQYF
v_gene: TRBV9; d_gene: .; CDR3aa: CASSVTREQETQYF
v_gene: TRBV13; d_gene: TRBD2; CDR3aa: CASRFSGSRFVGTDTQYF
v_gene: TRBV2; d_gene: .; CDR3aa: CASSELPRAYEQYF
v_gene: TRBV4-3; d_gene: TRBD2; CDR3aa: CASGGLAGEKYNEQFF
v_gene: TRBV4-3; d_gene: .; CDR3aa: CASSQTVMGGYGYTF
v_gene: TRBV5-1; d_gene: .; CDR3aa: CASSLAGEIYYEQYF
v_gene: TRBV27; d_gene: .; CDR3aa: CASSFDGEYTQYF
v_gene: TRBV29-1; d_gene: TRBD2; CDR3aa: CSASGANSYEQYF